Sequencing of this T cell receptor beta chain was carried out in a study of human T cells and chemical hapten exposure. Study in general: Enrolled patients were predominantly female and had alopecia areata, totalis or universalis.

CDR1 and CDR2 from the germline V gene are SGHVS and FQNEAQ. Trimming pared 5 bases from V and 5 bases from J, leaving 11 bases between. The CDR3 sequence is 13 residues long. Time point here: patch test 1, 2 weeks after DPC sensitization. Specified treatment: therapeutic diphenylcyclopropenone sensitization with weekly scalp DPC. Original processing notes: From approximately 20,000 to 700,000 TCRs were found per sample, with a median of about 100,000. Each CDR3 protein gets one entry after TCRdb re-called the RACE reads with MiXCR. TCRdb, rather than the study authors, made the V and J calls. There are 150,000 to 200,000 distinct CDR3 sequences in the sample; about 15% occur only once, and 1.7% lies in the top ten.

Sequenced here: whole blood, sampled in connection with sensitization to the hapten diphenylcyclopropenone (DPC). The sequence was collected from a woman under 40 with alopecia areata. Some clones in this sample may be carry-over from other donors' samples. The chain links TRBV7-8 to TRBJ2-3, with D possibly matching TRBD1 (5 bases). As DNA, the CDR3 is TGTGCCAGCAGCGAAGGGGTGCTAGATACGCAGTATTTT. Its protein is CASSEGVLDTQYF.